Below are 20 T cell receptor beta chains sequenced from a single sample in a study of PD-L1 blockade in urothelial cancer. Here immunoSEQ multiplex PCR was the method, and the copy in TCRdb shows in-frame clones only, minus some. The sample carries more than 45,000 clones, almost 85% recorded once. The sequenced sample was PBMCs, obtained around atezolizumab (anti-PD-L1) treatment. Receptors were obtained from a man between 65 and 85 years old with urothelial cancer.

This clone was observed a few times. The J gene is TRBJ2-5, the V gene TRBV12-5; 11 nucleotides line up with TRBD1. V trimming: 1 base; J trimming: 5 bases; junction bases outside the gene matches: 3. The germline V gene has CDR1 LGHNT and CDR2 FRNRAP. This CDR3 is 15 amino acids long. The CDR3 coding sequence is TGTGCTAGTGGTTTGGGGACAGGGGGCTTGGAGACCCAGTACTTC. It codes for CASGLGTGGLETQYF.

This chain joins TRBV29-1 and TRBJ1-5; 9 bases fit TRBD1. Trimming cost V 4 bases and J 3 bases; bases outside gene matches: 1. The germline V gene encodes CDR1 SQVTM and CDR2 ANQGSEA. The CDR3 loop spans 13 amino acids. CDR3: CSVGTGDNQPQHF. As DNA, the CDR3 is TGCAGCGTTGGGACAGGGGACAATCAGCCCCAGCATTTT.

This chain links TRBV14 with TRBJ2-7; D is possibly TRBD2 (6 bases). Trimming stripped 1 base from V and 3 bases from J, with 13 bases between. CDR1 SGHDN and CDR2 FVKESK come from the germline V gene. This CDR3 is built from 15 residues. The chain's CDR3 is CASSQGLGPDYEQYF. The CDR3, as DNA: TGTGCCAGCAGCCAAGGACTAGGGCCGGACTACGAGCAGTACTTC.

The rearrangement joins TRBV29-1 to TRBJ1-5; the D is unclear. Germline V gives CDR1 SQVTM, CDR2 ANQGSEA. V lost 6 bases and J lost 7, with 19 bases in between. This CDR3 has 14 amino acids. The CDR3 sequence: CSVVDTTSGQPQHF. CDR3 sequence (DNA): TGCAGCGTCGTTGACACAACGAGCGGGCAGCCCCAGCATTTT.

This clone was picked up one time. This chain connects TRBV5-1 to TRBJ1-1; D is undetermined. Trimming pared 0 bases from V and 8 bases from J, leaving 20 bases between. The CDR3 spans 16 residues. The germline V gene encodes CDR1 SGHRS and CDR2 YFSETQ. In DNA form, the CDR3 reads TGCGCCAGCAGCTTGGGGCGGGAGGGAAGACTGCAAGAAGCTTTCTTT. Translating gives CASSLGREGRLQEAFF.

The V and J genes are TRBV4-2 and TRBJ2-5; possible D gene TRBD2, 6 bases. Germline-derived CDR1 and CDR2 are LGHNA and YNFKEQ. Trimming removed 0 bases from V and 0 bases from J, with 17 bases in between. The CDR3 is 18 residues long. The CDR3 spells CASSQDGVVAEHQETQYF. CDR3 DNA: TGTGCCAGCAGCCAAGATGGGGTAGTAGCGGAACACCAAGAGACCCAGTACTTC.

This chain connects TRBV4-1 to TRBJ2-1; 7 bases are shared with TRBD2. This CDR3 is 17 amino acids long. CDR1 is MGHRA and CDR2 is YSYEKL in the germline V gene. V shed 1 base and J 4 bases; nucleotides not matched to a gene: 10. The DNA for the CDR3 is TGCGCCAGCAGCCAAGTCAAAGGGTCTAGCGGATACAATGAGCAGTTCTTC. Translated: CASSQVKGSSGYNEQFF.

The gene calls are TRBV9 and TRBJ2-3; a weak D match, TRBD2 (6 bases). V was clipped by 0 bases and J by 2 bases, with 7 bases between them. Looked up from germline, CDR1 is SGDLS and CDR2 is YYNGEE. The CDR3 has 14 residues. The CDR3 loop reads CASSVGDFTDTQYF. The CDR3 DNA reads TGTGCCAGCAGCGTAGGGGACTTCACAGATACGCAGTATTTT.

Here the CDR3 DNA reads TGCGCCAGCAGCGAGGACAGACAAGAGACCCAGTACTTC. It translates to CASSEDRQETQYF. V is TRBV5-1 and J is TRBJ2-5; a weak D match, TRBD1 (6 bases). Germline assignment: CDR1 SGHRS and CDR2 YFSETQ. The CDR3 contains 13 residues. With 4 bases removed from V and 2 bases from J, the gap between germline ends came to 9 bases.

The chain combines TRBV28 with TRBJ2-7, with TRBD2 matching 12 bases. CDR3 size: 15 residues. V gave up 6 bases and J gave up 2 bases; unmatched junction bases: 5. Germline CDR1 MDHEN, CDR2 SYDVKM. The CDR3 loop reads CASRSTSGRPYEQYF. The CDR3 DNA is TGTGCCAGCAGGTCCACTAGCGGGAGGCCCTACGAGCAGTACTTC.

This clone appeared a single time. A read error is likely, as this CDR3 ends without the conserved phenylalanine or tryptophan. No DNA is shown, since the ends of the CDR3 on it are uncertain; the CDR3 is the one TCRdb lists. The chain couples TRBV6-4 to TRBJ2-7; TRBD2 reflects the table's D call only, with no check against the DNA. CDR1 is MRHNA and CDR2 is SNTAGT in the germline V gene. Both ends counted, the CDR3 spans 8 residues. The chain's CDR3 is CASSEGSG.

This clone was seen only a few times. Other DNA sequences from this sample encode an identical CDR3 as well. The CDR3 protein is CASSGLAGGTGELFF. CDR3 sequence (DNA): TGTGCCAGCAGCGGACTAGCGGGAGGCACCGGGGAGCTGTTTTTT. The V call is TRBV2, the J call TRBJ2-2; 14 bases are a match to TRBD2. V shed 6 bases and J 4 bases; nucleotides not matched to a gene: 1. Germline CDR1 and CDR2: SNHLY and FYNNEI. The CDR3 sequence is 15 residues long.

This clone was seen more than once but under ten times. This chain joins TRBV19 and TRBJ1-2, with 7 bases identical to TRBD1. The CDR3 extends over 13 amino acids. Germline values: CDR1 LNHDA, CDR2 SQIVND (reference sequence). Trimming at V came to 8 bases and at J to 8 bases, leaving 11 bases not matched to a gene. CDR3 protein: CASLETGRGGYTF. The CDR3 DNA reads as TGTGCCAGTCTAGAGACAGGGAGAGGAGGCTACACCTTC.

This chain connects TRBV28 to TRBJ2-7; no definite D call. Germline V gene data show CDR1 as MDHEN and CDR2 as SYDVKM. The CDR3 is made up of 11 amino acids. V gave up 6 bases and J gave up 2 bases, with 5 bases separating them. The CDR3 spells CASSGAYEQYF. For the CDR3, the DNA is TGTGCCAGCAGCGGTGCCTACGAGCAGTACTTC.

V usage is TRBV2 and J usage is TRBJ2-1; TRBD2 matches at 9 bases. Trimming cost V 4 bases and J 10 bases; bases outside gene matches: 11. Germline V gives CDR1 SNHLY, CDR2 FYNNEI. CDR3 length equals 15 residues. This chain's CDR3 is CASSGLAGGPLEQFF. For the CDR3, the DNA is TGTGCCAGCAGTGGTTTGGCGGGAGGGCCGTTGGAGCAGTTCTTC.

The DNA for the CDR3 is TGCAGCGTTGAAGATGCGCCGAACACTGAAGCTTTCTTT. Translated: CSVEDAPNTEAFF. The V gene is TRBV29-1, the J gene TRBJ1-1; D remains unclear. V was cut by 0 bases and J by 1 base, with 6 bases left in between. Per germline, CDR1 SQVTM and CDR2 ANQGSEA. This CDR3 contains 13 residues.

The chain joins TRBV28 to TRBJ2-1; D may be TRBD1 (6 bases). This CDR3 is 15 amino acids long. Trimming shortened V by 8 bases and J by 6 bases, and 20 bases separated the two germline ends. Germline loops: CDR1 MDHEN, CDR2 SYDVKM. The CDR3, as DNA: TGTGCCAGCGGGGGTGGGGACACAATATCCAATGAGCAGTTCTTC. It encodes CASGGGDTISNEQFF.

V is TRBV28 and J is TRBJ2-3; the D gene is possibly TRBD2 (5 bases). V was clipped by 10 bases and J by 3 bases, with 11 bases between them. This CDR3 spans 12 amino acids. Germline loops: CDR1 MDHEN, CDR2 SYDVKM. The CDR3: CATRLATDTQYF. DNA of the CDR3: TGTGCCACCCGGCTAGCTACAGATACGCAGTATTTT. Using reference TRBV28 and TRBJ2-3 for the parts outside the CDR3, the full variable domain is DVKVTQSSRYLVKRTGEKVFLECVQDMDHENMFWYRQDPGLGLRLIYFSYDVKMKEKGDIPEGYSVSREKKERFSLILESASTNQTSMYLCATRLATDTQYFGPGTRLTVL.

CDR3 sequence (DNA): TGCGCCAGCAGCTCGGGGGGGTACAATGAGCAGTTCTTC. It specifies CASSSGGYNEQFF. The V gene is TRBV5-1, the J gene TRBJ2-1; TRBD2 matches 8 bases. The V gene end was trimmed by 3 bases and the J gene end by 4 bases; junction bases not matched to a gene: 0. This CDR3 is built from 13 residues. Looked up from germline, CDR1 is SGHRS and CDR2 is YFSETQ. The full variable domain, rest sourced from reference TRBV5-1 and TRBJ2-1, is KAGVTQTPRYLIKTRGQQVTLSCSPISGHRSVSWYQQTPGQGLQFLFEYFSETQRNKGNFPGRFSGRQFSNSRSEMNVSTLELGDSALYLCASSSGGYNEQFFGPGTRLTVL.

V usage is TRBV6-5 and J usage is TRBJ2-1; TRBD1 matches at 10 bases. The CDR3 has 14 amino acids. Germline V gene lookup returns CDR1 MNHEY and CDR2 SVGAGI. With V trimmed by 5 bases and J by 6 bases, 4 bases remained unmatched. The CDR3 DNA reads TGTGCCAGCAGTAGCAGGACAGGGGGCAATGAGCAGTTCTTC. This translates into CASSSRTGGNEQFF.